Listed below are T cell receptor beta chains from one sample, sequenced in a study of blood T cell repertoires in COVID-19. Only in-frame clones appear in the TCRdb table, and some are missing; sequencing was by immunoSEQ multiplex PCR. The table includes about 190,000 clones, 80% to 90% detected once. Sequenced input: peripheral blood. These receptors were collected from a human donor in a cohort sampled during active COVID-19. Each CDR3 is given with its conserved first and last residue. The D gene is left open where the match is weak. Size tells how often a clone was seen (once, few, many) or the class of an expanded clone, and some rows leave it out.

size	V	D	J	DNA	CDR3
once	TRBV19	-	TRBJ1-5	TGTGCCAGTAGCCCGGAGAGCAATCAGCCCCAGCATTTT	CASSPESNQPQHF
-	TRBV6-6	-	TRBJ1-1	TGTGCCAGCAGTTCCCTCGGAGGGATGATTGAAGCTTTCTTT	CASSSLGGMIEAFF
-	TRBV5-1	TRBD2	TRBJ2-2	TGCGCCAGCAGCTTTACAGCGGGAGGGAACACCGGGGAGCTGTTTTTT	CASSFTAGGNTGELFF
-	TRBV19	TRBD1	TRBJ1-2	TGTGCCAGCGACAGGGGGCCCCCCAACTATGGCTACACCTTC	CASDRGPPNYGYTF
-	TRBV6-5	-	TRBJ1-4	TGTGCCAGCACCGATACAGCTCGAAAACTGTTTTTT	CASTDTARKLFF
-	TRBV7-8	-	TRBJ1-1	TGTGCCAGCAGCTTACTGCGCGTGGCTGAAGCTTTCTTT	CASSLLRVAEAFF
once	TRBV28	-	TRBJ1-5	TGTGCCAGCAGTTCCCCCGACAGATACAATCAGCCCCAGCATTTT	CASSSPDRYNQPQHF
-	TRBV5-1	TRBD1	TRBJ2-3	TGCGCCAGCAGCTTGGTTCAGGGGGCCGTCACAGATACGCAGTATTTT	CASSLVQGAVTDTQYF
few	TRBV3-1/TRBV3-2	-	TRBJ1-3	TGTGCCAGCAGCGGATACAGATCCGGAAACACCATATATTTT	CASSGYRSGNTIYF
-	TRBV5-1	-	TRBJ2-1	TGCGCCAGCAGCTTGGTAGTGGACAATGAGCAGTTCTTC	CASSLVVDNEQFF
-	TRBV3-1/TRBV3-2	-	TRBJ2-2	TGTGCCAGCAGCCAAGGAACGGCCGGGGAGCTGTTTTTT	CASSQGTAGELFF
-	TRBV10-3	TRBD1	TRBJ1-1	TGTGCCATCAGGGATCGACAGGGGGCTGGGTCTGAAGCTTTCTTT	CAIRDRQGAGSEAFF
few	TRBV27	TRBD2	TRBJ2-5	TGTGCCAGCAGTTCTTGGGGGGGAGTTAAGAAGGAGACCCAGTACTTC	CASSSWGGVKKETQYF
-	TRBV11-2	-	TRBJ1-2	TGTGCCAGCAGCCCCTACAGGTCAACCTATGGCTACACCTTC	CASSPYRSTYGYTF
-	TRBV5-1	-	TRBJ1-6	TGCGCCAGCAGCTTGGCGGGAGCCGAGTCACCCCTCCACTTT	CASSLAGAESPLHF
few	TRBV18	-	TRBJ2-3	TGTGCCAGCTCACCAAACCAGGGAAACACAGATACGCAGTATTTT	CASSPNQGNTDTQYF
-	TRBV7-2	TRBD1	TRBJ1-2	TGTGCCAGCAGCTTACCGAAGGACAGGGCTTTATATGGCTACACCTTC	CASSLPKDRALYGYTF
-	TRBV3-1/TRBV3-2	-	TRBJ1-5	TGTGCCAGCAGCCAAGAGGGGGGAAATCAGCCCCAGCATTTT	CASSQEGGNQPQHF
-	TRBV16	-	TRBJ1-2	TGTGCCAGCAGCCAATCCGTAACAGGCTCGGGCTACACCTTC	CASSQSVTGSGYTF
few	TRBV24-1	-	TRBJ1-5	TGTGCCACGGGAAACCAGGGTCGAGATAGCAATCAGCCCCAGCATTTT	CATGNQGRDSNQPQHF
-	TRBV14	-	TRBJ2-1	TGTGCCAGCAGCCAACCCCAAGCCCGAAATGAGCAGTTCTTC	CASSQPQARNEQFF
once	TRBV25-1	-	TRBJ2-3	TGTGCCAGCAGTGAATTGAAGACTAGCACAGATACGCAGTATTTT	CASSELKTSTDTQYF
many	TRBV5-8	TRBD1	TRBJ2-7	TGTGCCAGCAGAGAGCCGGCCGGGACAGGGATCTACGAGCAGTACTTC	CASREPAGTGIYEQYF
-	TRBV19	-	TRBJ2-2	TGTGCCAGTAGTATCCAGGGCAGGTTCACCGGGGAGCTGTTTTTT	CASSIQGRFTGELFF
-	TRBV2	-	TRBJ2-1	TGTGCCAGCAGTGAAGGGCCAGGATCCGATGAGCAGTTCTTC	CASSEGPGSDEQFF
-	TRBV5-6	-	TRBJ1-3	TGTGCCAGCAGCTTGACAGGGACGTTTTCTGGAAACACCATATATTTT	CASSLTGTFSGNTIYF
-	TRBV12-2	-	TRBJ1-1	TGTGCAAGTCGCTTAGGTCGCACCGGGGACACTGAAGCTTTCTTT	CASRLGRTGDTEAFF
-	TRBV2	TRBD2	TRBJ2-1	TGTGCCAGCAGTGCTAGGGAGGGCTATGAGCAGTTCTTC	CASSAREGYEQFF
few	TRBV25-1	-	TRBJ1-2	TGTGCCAGCAAATCGGACAGCTCTTATGGCTACACCTTC	CASKSDSSYGYTF
-	TRBV11-3	TRBD2	TRBJ2-5	TGTGCCAGCAGCCGGACTAGCGGGGGTGTAGAGACCCAGTACTTC	CASSRTSGGVETQYF
many	TRBV19	-	TRBJ1-5	TGTGCCAGTAAGGAGACCCGAGATCAGCCCCAGCATTTT	CASKETRDQPQHF
-	TRBV5-1	TRBD1	TRBJ2-2	TGCGCCAGCAGCACAGACAGGGCATACTACACCGGGGAGCTGTTTTTT	CASSTDRAYYTGELFF
-	TRBV3-1/TRBV3-2	-	TRBJ1-2	TGTGCCAGCAGCCAAGCTACAGGGTTTGGCTACACCTTC	CASSQATGFGYTF
-	TRBV2	-	TRBJ1-6	TGTGCCAGCAGGGGGGGTTCCCAATATTCACCCCTCCACTTT	CASRGGSQYSPLHF
-	TRBV5-4	-	TRBJ2-5	TGTGCCAGCAGCCTCTCCGGGGGAGGCGGGGAAACCCGCCAGTACTTC	CASSLSGGGGETRQYF
-	TRBV5-1	-	TRBJ2-2	TGCGCCAGCAGAAAGCTCCGGGATACCGGGGAGCTGTTTTTT	CASRKLRDTGELFF
-	TRBV18	-	TRBJ2-2	TGTGCCAGCTCACCACGCCCCGAGACCGGGGAGCTGTTTTTT	CASSPRPETGELFF
-	TRBV7-8	TRBD1	TRBJ1-3	TGTGCCAGCAGCGAGTATCGTTCCGGACAGGGTCGAAACACCATATATTTT	CASSEYRSGQGRNTIYF
-	TRBV28	TRBD1	TRBJ2-3	TGTGCCAGCAGTTCCTCTGGACAGGGTCTGAGGACAGATACGCAGTATTTT	CASSSSGQGLRTDTQYF
-	TRBV5-1	-	TRBJ2-3	TGCGCCAGCAGAGATCCTCAGGGTTCCGATACGCAGTATTTT	CASRDPQGSDTQYF